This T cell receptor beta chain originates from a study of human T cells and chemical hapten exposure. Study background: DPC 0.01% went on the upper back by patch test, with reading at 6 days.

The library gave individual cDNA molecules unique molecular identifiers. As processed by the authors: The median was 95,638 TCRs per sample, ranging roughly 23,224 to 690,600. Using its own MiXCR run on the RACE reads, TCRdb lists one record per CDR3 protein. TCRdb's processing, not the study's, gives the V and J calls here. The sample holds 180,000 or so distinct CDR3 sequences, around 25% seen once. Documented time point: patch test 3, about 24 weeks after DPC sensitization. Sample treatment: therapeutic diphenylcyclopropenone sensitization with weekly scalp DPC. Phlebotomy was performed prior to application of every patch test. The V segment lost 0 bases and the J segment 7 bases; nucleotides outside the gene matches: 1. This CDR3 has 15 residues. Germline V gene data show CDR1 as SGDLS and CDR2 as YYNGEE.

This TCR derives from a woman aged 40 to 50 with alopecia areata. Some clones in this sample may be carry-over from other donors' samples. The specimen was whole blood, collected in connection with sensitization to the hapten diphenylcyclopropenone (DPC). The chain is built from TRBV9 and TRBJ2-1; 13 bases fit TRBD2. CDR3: CASSVGTSGSNEQFF. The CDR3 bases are TGTGCCAGCAGCGTAGGGACTAGCGGGAGTAATGAGCAGTTCTTC.